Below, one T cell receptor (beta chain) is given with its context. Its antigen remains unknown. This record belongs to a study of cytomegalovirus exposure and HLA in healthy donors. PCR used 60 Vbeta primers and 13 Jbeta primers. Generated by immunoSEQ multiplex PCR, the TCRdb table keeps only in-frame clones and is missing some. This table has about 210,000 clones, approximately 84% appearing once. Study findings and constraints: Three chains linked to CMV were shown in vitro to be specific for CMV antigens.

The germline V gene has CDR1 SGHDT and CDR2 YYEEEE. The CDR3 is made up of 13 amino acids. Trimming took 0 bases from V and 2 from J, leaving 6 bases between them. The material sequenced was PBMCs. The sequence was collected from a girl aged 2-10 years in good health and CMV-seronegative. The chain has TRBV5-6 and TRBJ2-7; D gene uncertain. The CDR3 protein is CASSLATTYEQYF. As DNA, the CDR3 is TGTGCCAGCAGCTTGGCTACGACCTACGAGCAGTACTTC.